The clone carrying this T cell receptor beta chain was seen repeatedly, ten times or more. Antigen: not known. The sample belongs to a study of early T cells in non-severe SARS-CoV-2 infection. Overall study: Whole-blood bulk RNA, unsorted, was sequenced, and chains were unpaired. General observations from the study: Comparison of clonotypes with VDJdb favored anti-spike CD8 responses while missing private and CD4 specificities.

The length of the CDR3 is 16 residues. V gave up 3 bases and J gave up 3 bases, with 16 bases separating them. Germline CDR1 reads LNHDA; CDR2 reads SQIVND (reference sequence). Attachment of unique molecular identifiers was made to individual cDNA molecules. TCRdb re-analysed the 5' RACE reads in MiXCR, keeping a single row per CDR3 protein. Among fewer than 25,000 distinct CDR3 sequences listed, under 5.5% were seen once. The source of this sequence is an adult who was a healthcare worker with PCR-confirmed SARS-CoV-2 infection or an uninfected control (not recorded which). Sequencing was performed on whole blood. The rearrangement uses TRBV19 and TRBJ2-3; D might be TRBD2 (6 bases). CDR3 loop: CASSMSFWGGTDTQYF. CDR3 DNA: TGTGCCAGTAGTATGTCGTTCTGGGGAGGAACAGATACGCAGTATTTT.